This T cell receptor (beta chain) was documented in a study of shared clonotypes between healthy human individuals. Study information: Per-donor plates numbered three CD4 naive, three CD4 memory, two CD8 naive and one CD8 memory.

Some clones are missing from TCRdb's copy, which holds only in-frame ones; the method was immunoSEQ multiplex PCR. The data contain more than 400,000 clones, more than 95% of them singletons. A word on this clone: The antigen is unknown.

Trimming took 4 bases from V and 4 from J, leaving 14 bases between them. This CDR3 spans 14 amino acids. The V gene's germline CDR1 is SNHLY and CDR2 FYNNEI. Overall study findings and caveats: Tissues were not sampled, only blood, and their repertoires likely differ. Clonotype sharing among donors was thought likely to change with sequencing depth. Estimated richness was generally greater in naive than memory subsets.

J is TRBJ2-7 and V is TRBV2, with a tentative D call TRBD1 (6 bases). The TCR was taken from a woman aged 25-40 years in good health. Sequences were obtained from naive CD4+ T cells sorted from blood. Subset of the sample: CD45RA+ positively selected. The CDR3 loop reads CASSVWTAEYEQYF. CDR3 nucleotide sequence: TGTGCCAGCAGTGTCTGGACAGCGGAATACGAGCAGTACTTC.